These T cell receptor beta chains were read from a single sample in a study of T-cell memory formation after mild COVID-19. Using its own MiXCR run on the 5' RACE reads, TCRdb lists one record per CDR3 protein. Of about 400,000 distinct CDR3 sequences in the sample, more than 15% are singletons; the top ten hold about 22%. Specimen: PBMCs or a T cell subset sorted from them (not recorded which). The receptors shown here come from a man between 18 and 29 years old who had mild COVID-19 (a few samples of this study predate the infection). Cell type and time point are not known. CDR3s leave out the opening cysteine and the closing phenylalanine or tryptophan.

v_gene: TRBV29-1
j_gene: TRBJ2-3
CDR3aa: SVEGGTRTDTQY

v_gene: TRBV4-2
j_gene: TRBJ2-2
CDR3aa: ASSHGTSGGFNTGELF

v_gene: TRBV5-1
j_gene: TRBJ1-6
CDR3aa: ASSSQTGNSPLH

v_gene: TRBV27
j_gene: TRBJ1-6
CDR3aa: ASRDRNSPLH

v_gene: TRBV10-3
j_gene: TRBJ2-3
CDR3aa: AISAQGGRRDTQY

v_gene: TRBV7-2
j_gene: TRBJ2-3
CDR3aa: ASSLRRDRDTQY

v_gene: TRBV7-8
j_gene: TRBJ2-2
CDR3aa: ASSSLYADISDTGELF

v_gene: TRBV7-2
j_gene: TRBJ2-1
CDR3aa: ASSLPPAGEQF

v_gene: TRBV10-3
j_gene: TRBJ2-1
CDR3aa: AISSLGHNEQF

v_gene: TRBV10-1
j_gene: TRBJ2-7
CDR3aa: ASSEGTGYGQY

v_gene: TRBV20-1
j_gene: TRBJ1-2
CDR3aa: SARTGFGYT

v_gene: TRBV9
j_gene: TRBJ2-2
CDR3aa: ASSTGLAGWSGELF

v_gene: TRBV5-1
j_gene: TRBJ2-3
CDR3aa: ASHRGGSDTQY

v_gene: TRBV10-3
j_gene: TRBJ2-1
CDR3aa: AISDRGREQF

v_gene: TRBV13
j_gene: TRBJ2-4
CDR3aa: ASSLQHHDGIQY

v_gene: TRBV12-3/TRBV12-4
j_gene: TRBJ1-4
CDR3aa: ASSLGTNGGKLF

v_gene: TRBV5-1
j_gene: TRBJ2-7
CDR3aa: ASSLGRGGNEPY

v_gene: TRBV6-5
j_gene: TRBJ1-2
CDR3aa: ASSYSQGGGGYT

v_gene: TRBV11-1
j_gene: TRBJ2-7
CDR3aa: ASSSVAGSAFEQY

v_gene: TRBV5-1
j_gene: TRBJ2-3
CDR3aa: ASRDRGSDTQY

v_gene: TRBV27
j_gene: TRBJ2-5
CDR3aa: ASSSRTLQETQY

v_gene: TRBV15
j_gene: TRBJ1-1
CDR3aa: ATSRDSRLGNTEAF

v_gene: TRBV12-3/TRBV12-4
j_gene: TRBJ1-1
CDR3aa: ASSSVPRTTEAF

v_gene: TRBV6-2/TRBV6-3
j_gene: TRBJ2-3
CDR3aa: ASTPTVVPDTQY

v_gene: TRBV29-1
j_gene: TRBJ2-7
CDR3aa: SVRKLGTGYEQY

v_gene: TRBV4-2
j_gene: TRBJ1-6
CDR3aa: ASSQDGDKRTPLH

v_gene: TRBV25-1
j_gene: TRBJ2-7
CDR3aa: ASSAAFEAYEQY

v_gene: TRBV12-3/TRBV12-4
j_gene: TRBJ2-7
CDR3aa: ASSFSSVGLSEQY

v_gene: TRBV4-3
j_gene: TRBJ1-5
CDR3aa: ASSQDWVDGRAQH

v_gene: TRBV7-2
j_gene: TRBJ2-7
CDR3aa: ASSLGTAGYEQY

v_gene: TRBV5-1
j_gene: TRBJ2-3
CDR3aa: ASSLQSTDTQY

v_gene: TRBV9
j_gene: TRBJ2-2
CDR3aa: ASSFLTGELF

v_gene: TRBV12-5
j_gene: TRBJ1-2
CDR3aa: ASGPTRGANYGYT

v_gene: TRBV7-2
j_gene: TRBJ2-7
CDR3aa: ASTMGTTFGEQY

v_gene: TRBV5-1
j_gene: TRBJ2-1
CDR3aa: ASSLDSGEYNEQF

v_gene: TRBV7-9
j_gene: TRBJ1-1
CDR3aa: ASSLIRGSLLNTEAF

v_gene: TRBV20-1
j_gene: TRBJ1-2
CDR3aa: SALDYGYT

v_gene: TRBV7-2
j_gene: TRBJ1-6
CDR3aa: ASSPDRTFAPLH

v_gene: TRBV4-1
j_gene: TRBJ2-1
CDR3aa: ASSQGGPREQF

v_gene: TRBV7-2
j_gene: TRBJ2-5
CDR3aa: ASSRHGRETQY

v_gene: TRBV5-6
j_gene: TRBJ1-1
CDR3aa: ASSFSGSTEAF

v_gene: TRBV7-3
j_gene: TRBJ1-6
CDR3aa: ASSQTGSSYNSPLH

v_gene: TRBV5-1
j_gene: TRBJ2-5
CDR3aa: ASSASGSRETQY

v_gene: TRBV2
j_gene: TRBJ1-5
CDR3aa: ASRKNLQGNQPQH

v_gene: TRBV5-1
j_gene: TRBJ2-2
CDR3aa: ASSLVLDPGELF

v_gene: TRBV23-1
j_gene: TRBJ2-3
CDR3aa: ASSQESRDTDTQY

v_gene: TRBV7-2
j_gene: TRBJ2-1
CDR3aa: ASSLATLQGYEQF

v_gene: TRBV20-1
j_gene: TRBJ1-6
CDR3aa: SARDDRDNSPLH

v_gene: TRBV18
j_gene: TRBJ1-1
CDR3aa: ASSQGGFEAF

v_gene: TRBV7-8
j_gene: TRBJ2-3
CDR3aa: ASSLEGAATDTQY

v_gene: TRBV11-2
j_gene: TRBJ2-1
CDR3aa: ASSMLTSGVYNEQF

v_gene: TRBV7-2
j_gene: TRBJ1-2
CDR3aa: ASSLSYRIYGYT

v_gene: TRBV15
j_gene: TRBJ2-1
CDR3aa: ATSRGSGGEQF

v_gene: TRBV18
j_gene: TRBJ1-3
CDR3aa: ASSPGQVSGNTIY